These T cell receptor beta chains were read from a single sample in a study of cytomegalovirus exposure and HLA in healthy donors. The data were produced by immunoSEQ multiplex PCR, yet TCRdb's version contains in-frame clones alone and is incomplete. The sample lists 150,000 to 200,000 clones; 81% were seen once. Sequenced sample: PBMCs. These receptors were collected from a young man in good health and CMV-seronegative. CDR3s include the opening cysteine and the closing phenylalanine or tryptophan. Fields, in order: V gene, clone size, D gene, CDR3 length, J gene, CDR3 protein, CDR3 DNA. A D gene is named only where the DNA matches it firmly. The size field is filled for only some rows; it gives once, few, many or a size class.

v_gene: TRBV5-4
abundance: NA
d_gene: TRBD1
len: 16
j_gene: TRBJ2-2
CDR3aa: CASSRTGQGGPGELFF
CDR3nt: TGTGCCAGCAGCCGGACAGGACAGGGGGGGCCCGGGGAGCTGTTTTTT

v_gene: TRBV23-1
abundance: NA
d_gene: TRBD1
len: 14
j_gene: TRBJ2-1
CDR3aa: CASSPGTGEYEQFF
CDR3nt: TGCGCCAGCAGCCCCGGGACAGGGGAGTATGAGCAGTTCTTC

v_gene: TRBV10-3
abundance: NA
d_gene: TRBD2
len: 15
j_gene: TRBJ2-1
CDR3aa: CAISEGTSGSDEQFF
CDR3nt: TGTGCCATCAGTGAGGGGACTAGCGGGAGCGATGAGCAGTTCTTC

v_gene: TRBV6-5
abundance: once
d_gene: NA
len: 16
j_gene: TRBJ1-2
CDR3aa: CASSSGGVRTPYGYTF
CDR3nt: TGTGCCAGCAGTTCGGGGGGCGTCCGGACTCCGTATGGCTACACCTTC

v_gene: TRBV28
abundance: NA
d_gene: NA
len: 17
j_gene: TRBJ1-5
CDR3aa: CASSFAGASGSNQPQHF
CDR3nt: TGTGCCAGCAGTTTTGCGGGTGCTAGCGGTAGCAATCAGCCCCAGCATTTT

v_gene: TRBV27
abundance: NA
d_gene: NA
len: 13
j_gene: TRBJ1-2
CDR3aa: CASSLGRNYGYTF
CDR3nt: TGTGCCAGCAGTTTAGGCCGTAACTATGGCTACACCTTC

v_gene: TRBV7-2
abundance: NA
d_gene: NA
len: 15
j_gene: TRBJ2-1
CDR3aa: CASSLDRDTYNEQFF
CDR3nt: TGTGCCAGCAGCTTAGACAGAGACACCTACAATGAGCAGTTCTTC

v_gene: TRBV29-1
abundance: NA
d_gene: NA
len: 13
j_gene: TRBJ2-7
CDR3aa: CSVEGPGIYEQYF
CDR3nt: TGCAGCGTTGAAGGACCAGGGATCTACGAGCAGTACTTC

v_gene: TRBV6-1
abundance: NA
d_gene: TRBD2
len: 14
j_gene: TRBJ2-1
CDR3aa: CASSPRTSSDEQFF
CDR3nt: TGTGCCAGCAGTCCGCGGACTAGCAGCGATGAGCAGTTCTTC

v_gene: TRBV7-9
abundance: NA
d_gene: TRBD2
len: 15
j_gene: TRBJ2-3
CDR3aa: CASSSLTSGGNTQYF
CDR3nt: TGTGCCAGCAGCTCCCTGACTAGCGGCGGGAATACGCAGTATTTT

v_gene: TRBV5-5
abundance: NA
d_gene: TRBD1
len: 15
j_gene: TRBJ1-5
CDR3aa: CASSFQGQGNQPQHF
CDR3nt: TGTGCCAGCAGCTTTCAGGGACAGGGGAATCAGCCCCAGCATTTT

v_gene: TRBV5-5
abundance: NA
d_gene: TRBD2
len: 15
j_gene: TRBJ2-1
CDR3aa: CASSLRLAVYNEQFF
CDR3nt: TGTGCCAGCAGCTTGCGACTAGCGGTATACAATGAGCAGTTCTTC

v_gene: TRBV7-2
abundance: NA
d_gene: TRBD2
len: 14
j_gene: TRBJ2-5
CDR3aa: CASSLISGAETQYF
CDR3nt: TGTGCCAGCAGCTTAATCAGCGGGGCCGAGACCCAGTACTTC

v_gene: TRBV7-2
abundance: once
d_gene: TRBD1
len: 16
j_gene: TRBJ1-5
CDR3aa: CASSAHGQGSNQPQHF
CDR3nt: TGTGCCAGCAGCGCCCATGGACAGGGTAGCAATCAGCCCCAGCATTTT

v_gene: TRBV5-1
abundance: NA
d_gene: NA
len: 16
j_gene: TRBJ2-1
CDR3aa: CASSAYGGSSYNEQFF
CDR3nt: TGCGCCAGCAGCGCCTATGGGGGGAGCTCCTACAATGAGCAGTTCTTC

v_gene: TRBV5-1
abundance: once
d_gene: NA
len: 16
j_gene: TRBJ1-3
CDR3aa: CASSLAGEFSGNTIYF
CDR3nt: TGCGCCAGCAGCTTGGCCGGGGAATTCTCTGGAAACACCATATATTTT

v_gene: TRBV10-2
abundance: NA
d_gene: TRBD2
len: 15
j_gene: TRBJ2-1
CDR3aa: CASSTAGGPYNEQFF
CDR3nt: TGCGCCAGCAGTACCGCGGGGGGGCCATACAATGAGCAGTTCTTC

v_gene: TRBV7-6
abundance: NA
d_gene: NA
len: 12
j_gene: TRBJ2-7
CDR3aa: CASSQTGHEQYF
CDR3nt: TGTGCCAGCAGCCAGACAGGCCACGAGCAGTACTTC

v_gene: TRBV7-8
abundance: NA
d_gene: TRBD1
len: 15
j_gene: TRBJ1-5
CDR3aa: CASSALTGGNQPQHF
CDR3nt: TGTGCCAGCAGCGCCCTCACAGGGGGCAATCAGCCCCAGCATTTT

v_gene: TRBV7-9
abundance: few
d_gene: NA
len: 15
j_gene: TRBJ1-1
CDR3aa: CSSSSPLGADTEAFF
CDR3nt: TGTTCCAGCAGCTCACCCCTGGGGGCGGACACTGAAGCTTTCTTT

v_gene: TRBV14
abundance: NA
d_gene: NA
len: 17
j_gene: TRBJ2-4
CDR3aa: CASSQETDQLAKNIQYF
CDR3nt: TGTGCCAGCAGCCAAGAGACAGATCAACTAGCCAAAAACATTCAGTACTTC

v_gene: TRBV4-3
abundance: NA
d_gene: TRBD1
len: 14
j_gene: TRBJ1-2
CDR3aa: CASSQSAGQGGYTF
CDR3nt: TGCGCCAGCAGCCAAAGCGCGGGACAGGGCGGCTACACCTTC

v_gene: TRBV6-1
abundance: NA
d_gene: TRBD2
len: 14
j_gene: TRBJ2-7
CDR3aa: CASSDSAGDREQYF
CDR3nt: TGTGCCAGCAGTGATTCAGCGGGAGATCGGGAGCAGTACTTC

v_gene: TRBV7-9
abundance: NA
d_gene: TRBD2
len: 13
j_gene: TRBJ2-7
CDR3aa: CASSLALADEQYF
CDR3nt: TGTGCCAGCAGCTTAGCACTAGCGGACGAGCAGTACTTC

v_gene: TRBV5-3
abundance: NA
d_gene: TRBD1
len: 13
j_gene: TRBJ1-2
CDR3aa: CARSSPGGYGYTF
CDR3nt: TGTGCCAGAAGCTCGCCAGGGGGCTATGGCTACACCTTC

v_gene: TRBV2
abundance: NA
d_gene: TRBD1
len: 16
j_gene: TRBJ1-1
CDR3aa: CASIGDRGRMNTEAFF
CDR3nt: TGTGCCAGCATTGGTGACAGGGGGCGGATGAACACTGAAGCTTTCTTT

v_gene: TRBV9
abundance: NA
d_gene: NA
len: 15
j_gene: TRBJ1-1
CDR3aa: CASSAVQHMNTEAFF
CDR3nt: TGTGCCAGCAGCGCTGTACAGCACATGAACACTGAAGCTTTCTTT

v_gene: TRBV11-2
abundance: NA
d_gene: TRBD2
len: 17
j_gene: TRBJ2-1
CDR3aa: CASSPRPAGALNNEQFF
CDR3nt: TGTGCCAGCAGCCCACGACCAGCGGGAGCTCTAAACAATGAGCAGTTCTTC

v_gene: TRBV5-6
abundance: few
d_gene: NA
len: 14
j_gene: TRBJ1-2
CDR3aa: CASSLGRGAHGYTF
CDR3nt: TGTGCCAGCAGCTTGGGTCGGGGGGCGCACGGCTACACCTTC

v_gene: TRBV21-1
abundance: NA
d_gene: NA
len: 17
j_gene: TRBJ1-4
CDR3aa: CASSNVQGKPTNEKLFF
CDR3nt: TGTGCCAGCAGCAATGTCCAGGGGAAGCCAACTAATGAAAAACTGTTTTTT

v_gene: TRBV5-1
abundance: NA
d_gene: TRBD2
len: 14
j_gene: TRBJ2-7
CDR3aa: CASSSTSGPYEQYF
CDR3nt: TGCGCCAGCAGCTCCACTAGCGGCCCCTACGAGCAGTACTTC

v_gene: TRBV18
abundance: NA
d_gene: NA
len: 14
j_gene: TRBJ1-2
CDR3aa: CASSPDRNPYGYTF
CDR3nt: TGTGCCAGCTCACCCGACAGAAATCCCTATGGCTACACCTTC

v_gene: TRBV4-1
abundance: NA
d_gene: TRBD1
len: 15
j_gene: TRBJ1-1
CDR3aa: CASSQEGGGQDEAFF
CDR3nt: TGCGCCAGCAGCCAAGAGGGGGGGGGACAGGATGAAGCTTTCTTT

v_gene: TRBV28
abundance: NA
d_gene: NA
len: 12
j_gene: TRBJ1-2
CDR3aa: CASGGADYGYTF
CDR3nt: TGTGCCAGCGGGGGGGCTGACTATGGCTACACCTTC

v_gene: TRBV7-2
abundance: NA
d_gene: NA
len: 14
j_gene: TRBJ2-7
CDR3aa: CASSLARSVYEQYF
CDR3nt: TGTGCCAGCAGCTTAGCTAGAAGTGTCTACGAGCAGTACTTC

v_gene: TRBV29-1
abundance: NA
d_gene: NA
len: 13
j_gene: TRBJ1-1
CDR3aa: CSVVGRMNTEAFF
CDR3nt: TGCAGCGTTGTAGGCAGGATGAACACTGAAGCTTTCTTT

v_gene: TRBV18
abundance: NA
d_gene: NA
len: 16
j_gene: TRBJ1-5
CDR3aa: CASSPSGSEAGQPQHF
CDR3nt: TGTGCCAGCTCACCCTCGGGTTCAGAAGCGGGTCAGCCCCAGCATTTT

v_gene: TRBV7-6
abundance: NA
d_gene: TRBD2
len: 18
j_gene: TRBJ2-7
CDR3aa: CASSFHLAGGQVRNEQYF
CDR3nt: TGTGCCAGCAGCTTTCACCTAGCGGGGGGGCAAGTCAGGAACGAGCAGTACTTC

v_gene: TRBV7-9
abundance: NA
d_gene: TRBD1
len: 14
j_gene: TRBJ2-3
CDR3aa: CASSLNRGHDTQYF
CDR3nt: TGTGCCAGCAGCTTAAACAGGGGGCACGATACGCAGTATTTT